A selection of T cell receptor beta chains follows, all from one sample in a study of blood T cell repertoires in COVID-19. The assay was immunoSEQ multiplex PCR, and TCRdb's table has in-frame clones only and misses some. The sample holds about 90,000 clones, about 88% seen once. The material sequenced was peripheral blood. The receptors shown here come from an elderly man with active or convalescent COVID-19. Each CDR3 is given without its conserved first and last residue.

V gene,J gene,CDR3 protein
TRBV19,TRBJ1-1,ASSKGQGRNTEAF
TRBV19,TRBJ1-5,ASRGPSSNQPQH
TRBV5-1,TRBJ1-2,ASSLRVGAAGYT
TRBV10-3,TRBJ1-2,AITRTGDGYT
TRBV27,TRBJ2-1,ASSSRQGYNEQF
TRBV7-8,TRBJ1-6,ASSRDRSSYNSPLH
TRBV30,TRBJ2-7,AWSLTGLSYEQY
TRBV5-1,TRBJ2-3,ASSLGTSGSTDTQY
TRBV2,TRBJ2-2,ASSGTGNTGELF
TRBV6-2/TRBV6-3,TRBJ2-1,ASSSLGLAGGDYNEQF
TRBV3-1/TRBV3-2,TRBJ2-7,ASSQSGTSYEQY
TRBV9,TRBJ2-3,ASSVFAGGTDTQY
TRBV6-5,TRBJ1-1,ASSYLSPGLNTEAF
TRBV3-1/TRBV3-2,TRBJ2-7,ASSQVSVEIGGGSYEQY
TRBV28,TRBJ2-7,ASSPGPWYEQY
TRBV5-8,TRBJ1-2,ASQYGTNYGYT